This TCR beta chain was identified in a study of monozygotic twins with inflammatory bowel disease. The germline CDR1 and CDR2 sequences are DFQATT and SNEGSKA (reference sequence). The CDR3 extends over 16 amino acids. TCRdb reworked the 5' RACE reads into one entry per CDR3 protein, no DNA. The repertoire table contains about 330,000 distinct CDR3 sequences. The source is a human donor with ulcerative colitis or Crohn's disease, or a healthy co-twin of an affected twin (not recorded which). This chain connects TRBV20-1 to TRBJ2-5; the TCRdb call, TRBD1, lacks DNA for checking. The material sequenced was blood. The CDR3 spells CSARDRRDTQQETQYF.